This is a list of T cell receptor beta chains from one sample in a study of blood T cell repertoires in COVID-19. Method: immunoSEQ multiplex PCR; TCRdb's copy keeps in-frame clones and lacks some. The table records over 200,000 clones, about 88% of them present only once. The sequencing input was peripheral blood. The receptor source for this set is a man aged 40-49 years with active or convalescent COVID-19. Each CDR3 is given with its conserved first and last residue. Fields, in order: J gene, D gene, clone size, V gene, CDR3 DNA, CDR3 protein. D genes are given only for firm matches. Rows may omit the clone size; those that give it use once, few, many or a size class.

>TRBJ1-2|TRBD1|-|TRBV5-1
TGCGCCAGCAGATATGGACAGGGGGATGGCTACACCTTC
CASRYGQGDGYTF
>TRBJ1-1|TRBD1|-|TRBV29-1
TGCAGCTTCGGACAGGAGAACACTGAAGCTTTCTTT
CSFGQENTEAFF
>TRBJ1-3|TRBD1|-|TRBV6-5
TGTGCCAGCAGTTACCTGACAGGGGGCTCTGGAAACACCATATATTTT
CASSYLTGGSGNTIYF
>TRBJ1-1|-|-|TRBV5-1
TGCGCCAGCAGCTTAACCGACAGCATGAACACTGAAGCTTTCTTT
CASSLTDSMNTEAFF
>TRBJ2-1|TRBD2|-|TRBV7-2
TGTGCCAGCAGCGCCAGGACTAGCCCCTACAATGAGCAGTTCTTC
CASSARTSPYNEQFF
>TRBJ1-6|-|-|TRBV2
TGTGCCAGCAGTGTGGACATGGGTTCACCCCTCCACTTT
CASSVDMGSPLHF
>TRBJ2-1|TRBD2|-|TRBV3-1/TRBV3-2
TGTGCCAGCAGCCAAGGGACCGGGACTAGCGGCTCCTACAATGAGCAGTTCTTC
CASSQGTGTSGSYNEQFF
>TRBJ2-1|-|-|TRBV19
TGTGCCAGTAGTTCAGCATCAGCGGACCTGGAGCAGTTCTTC
CASSSASADLEQFF
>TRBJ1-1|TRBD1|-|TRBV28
TGTGCCAGCAGAGCGGGACAGGGGAGTACTGAAGCTTTCTTT
CASRAGQGSTEAFF
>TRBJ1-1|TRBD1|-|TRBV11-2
TGTGCCAGCAGCCTGAGGGACAGGAAGAACACTGAAGCTTTCTTT
CASSLRDRKNTEAFF
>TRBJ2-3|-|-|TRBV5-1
TGCGCCAGCAGCGAGGACAGCCCCAGGGATACGCAGTATTTT
CASSEDSPRDTQYF
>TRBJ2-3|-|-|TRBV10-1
TGCGCCAGCAGTGATTCGGCGGGTTCTAGCACAGATACGCAGTATTTT
CASSDSAGSSTDTQYF
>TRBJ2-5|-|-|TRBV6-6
TGTGCCAGCAATAACAACGCCCCTCAAGAGACCCAGTACTTC
CASNNNAPQETQYF
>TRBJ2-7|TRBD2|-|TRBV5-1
TGCGCCAGCAGCTTGGCCGAGCGGGAGGGCCAAAAGCAGTACTTC
CASSLAEREGQKQYF
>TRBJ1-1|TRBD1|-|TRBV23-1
TGCGCCAGCAGTCAATCGCTCAGGGGGTTCCTTTCGAACACTGAAGCTTTCTTT
CASSQSLRGFLSNTEAFF
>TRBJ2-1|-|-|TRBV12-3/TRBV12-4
TGTGCCAGCAGTTTAACTTCTAATGAGCAGTTCTTC
CASSLTSNEQFF
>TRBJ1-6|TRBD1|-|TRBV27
TGTGCCAGCAGTTACCGGACAGGGTTAAATTCACCCCTCCACTTT
CASSYRTGLNSPLHF
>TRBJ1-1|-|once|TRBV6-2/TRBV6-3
TGTGCCAGCAGTTACGGTACTTTCACTGAAGCTTTCTTT
CASSYGTFTEAFF
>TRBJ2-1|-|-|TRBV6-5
TGTGCCAGCAGTTACGACAGTTACAATGAGCAGTTCTTC
CASSYDSYNEQFF
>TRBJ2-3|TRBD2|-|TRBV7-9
TGTGCCACACGTATGGGCGGGGGGGCGACAGATACGCAGTATTTT
CATRMGGGATDTQYF
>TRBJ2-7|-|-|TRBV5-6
TGTGCCAGCAGCTCCGCAAGGGACAACGAGCAGTACTTC
CASSSARDNEQYF
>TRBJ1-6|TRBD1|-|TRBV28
TGTGCCAGCAGTTCCCCGGACAGGCTGGGTAATTCACCCCTCCACTTT
CASSSPDRLGNSPLHF
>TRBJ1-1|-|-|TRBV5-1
TGCGCCAGCAGCTTGAGGATGCGGACAGTGAATGGGAACACTGAAGCTTTCTTT
CASSLRMRTVNGNTEAFF
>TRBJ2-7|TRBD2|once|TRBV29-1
TGCAGCGTGGACATTAGCGGGGCCGTACCTACGGAGCAGTACTTC
CSVDISGAVPTEQYF
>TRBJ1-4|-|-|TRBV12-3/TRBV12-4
TGTGCCAGCAGTTTAGGGAGGGAAAAACTGTTTTTT
CASSLGREKLFF
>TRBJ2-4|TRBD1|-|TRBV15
TGTGCCACCAGCACCCGGACAGGGGAAAACATTCAGTACTTC
CATSTRTGENIQYF
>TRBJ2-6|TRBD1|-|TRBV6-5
TGTGCCAGCAGTCTCGACAGGGACGGGGCCAACGTCCTGACTTTC
CASSLDRDGANVLTF
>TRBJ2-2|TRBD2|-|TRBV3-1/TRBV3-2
TGTGCCAGCAGCCCCGGGACTAGCGGGGGGAACACCGGGGAGCTGTTTTTT
CASSPGTSGGNTGELFF
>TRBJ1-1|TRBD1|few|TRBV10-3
TGTGCCATCAGGCCGGGACAGGGGGTGTTCACTGAAGCTTTCTTT
CAIRPGQGVFTEAFF
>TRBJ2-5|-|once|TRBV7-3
TGTGCCAGCAGCCCAGTGGGGGGACGGGAGACCCAGTACTTC
CASSPVGGRETQYF
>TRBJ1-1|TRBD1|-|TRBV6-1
TGTGCCAGCAGTGAGGGACAGGGGTTTACTTACGAAGCTTTCTTT
CASSEGQGFTYEAFF
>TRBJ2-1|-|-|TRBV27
TGTGCCAGCAGTAGGGGAAACTTCTACAATGAGCAGTTCTTC
CASSRGNFYNEQFF
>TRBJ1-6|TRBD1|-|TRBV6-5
TGTGCCAGCAGTAGGACAGGGCCAAATTCACCCCTCCACTTT
CASSRTGPNSPLHF
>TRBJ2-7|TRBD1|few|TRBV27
TGTGCCAGCAGTCGGTGGGACAGGGAGCACGAGCAGTACTTC
CASSRWDREHEQYF
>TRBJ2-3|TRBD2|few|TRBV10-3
TGTGCCATCAGTGAGTTTTCGGGGCGGGAGGGCCTCCCAGATACGCAGTATTTT
CAISEFSGREGLPDTQYF
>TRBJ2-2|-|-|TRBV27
TGTGCCAGCAGTTTATTGGGGGGGGCATGGTTGAACACCGGGGAGCTGTTTTTT
CASSLLGGAWLNTGELFF
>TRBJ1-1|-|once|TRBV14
TGTGCCAGCAGCCGAAGACAGGTCAAGAGCACTGAAGCTTTCTTT
CASSRRQVKSTEAFF
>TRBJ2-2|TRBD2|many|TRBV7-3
TGTGCCAGCAGCCTAGCGGGCATCGGGGAGCTGTTTTTT
CASSLAGIGELFF
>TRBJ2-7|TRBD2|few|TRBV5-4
TGTGCCAGCAGCCCAGGGACTAGCGGGAGCCCCTCCAACTTC
CASSPGTSGSPSNF
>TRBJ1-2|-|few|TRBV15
TGTGCCACCAGCAGAGGGGACTGGGCAGGCGGCTACACCTTC
CATSRGDWAGGYTF
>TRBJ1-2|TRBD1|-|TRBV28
TGTGCCAGCAGTTTAGGGACAGGTCGGGGCTATGGCTACACCTTC
CASSLGTGRGYGYTF